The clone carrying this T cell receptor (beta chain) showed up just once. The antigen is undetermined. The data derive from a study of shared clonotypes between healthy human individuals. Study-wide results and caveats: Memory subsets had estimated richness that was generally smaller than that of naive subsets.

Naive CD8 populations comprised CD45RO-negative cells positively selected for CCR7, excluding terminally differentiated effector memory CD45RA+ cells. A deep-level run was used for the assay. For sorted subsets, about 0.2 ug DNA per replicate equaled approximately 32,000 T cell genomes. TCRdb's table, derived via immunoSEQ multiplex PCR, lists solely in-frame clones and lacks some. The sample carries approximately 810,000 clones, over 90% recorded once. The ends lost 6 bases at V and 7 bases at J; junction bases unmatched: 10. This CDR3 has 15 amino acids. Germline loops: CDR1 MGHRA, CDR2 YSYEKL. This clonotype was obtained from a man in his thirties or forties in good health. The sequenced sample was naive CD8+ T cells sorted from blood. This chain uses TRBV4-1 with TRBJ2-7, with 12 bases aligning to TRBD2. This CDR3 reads CASSSTSGSSGEQYF. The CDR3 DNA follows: TGCGCCAGCAGTTCGACTAGCGGGAGTTCGGGGGAGCAGTACTTC.